The sequence of this TCR beta chain was determined in a study of cytomegalovirus exposure and HLA in healthy donors. Concerning this clone: Its specificity is not known.

Trimming left V 2 bases short and J 4 bases short, with 15 bases between. This CDR3 spans 16 amino acids. CDR1 is MNHEY and CDR2 is SMNVEV in the germline V gene (reference sequence). The study's findings and limits: High sensitivity and specificity were reportedly achieved when the classifier diagnosed cytomegalovirus status. Later on, a genetic analysis was performed. It linked a missense variant in DCLRE1C with V- and J-gene trimming of TCR beta. TCR beta sequences reportedly predicted most subjects' HLA-A and HLA-B alleles accurately.

Researchers ran the PCR with 60 Vbeta and 13 Jbeta primers. Here immunoSEQ multiplex PCR was the method, and the copy in TCRdb shows in-frame clones only, minus some. The data hold about 180,000 clones, with over 65% observed a single time. V and J are TRBV27 and TRBJ1-3; D is perhaps TRBD1 (6 bases). The sequenced sample consisted of PBMCs. The TCR comes from a man aged 18-30 years in good health and CMV-seronegative. The CDR3: CASSLTWTAVGNTIYF. The CDR3 nucleotides are TGTGCCAGCAGTTTAACGTGGACAGCGGTCGGAAACACCATATATTTT.